This T cell receptor beta chain originates from a study of shared clonotypes between healthy human individuals. Study-wide background: Three plates were used per donor for CD4 naive, three for CD4 memory, two for CD8 naive and one for CD8 memory. Regarding the study as a whole: Against clonotypes common to all four donors, non-shared ones had lower generation probabilities.

Measured with immunoSEQ multiplex PCR; TCRdb has only the in-frame clones, and not every one. The table lists roughly 2,000,000 clones, about 95% of them singletons. This clone appeared a single time. Its antigen is not identified. CD8 cells regarded as naive lacked CD45RO, were positively chosen for CCR7, and omitted terminally differentiated effector memory CD45RA+ cells. Per the germline V gene, CDR1 is WSHSY and CDR2 is SAAADI. With 4 bases removed from V and 2 bases from J, the gap between germline ends came to 18 bases. The CDR3 runs 16 residues. The sequenced sample was naive CD8+ T cells sorted from blood. The sequence was collected from a man aged 18-30 years in good health. V and J are TRBV10-2 and TRBJ2-7; the D call may be TRBD1 or TRBD2 (5 bases each). The CDR3 DNA is TGCGCCAGCAGTGTTAGTCTGGGACCGTTAGCCTACGAGCAGTACTTC. Amino acids: CASSVSLGPLAYEQYF.